The clone carrying this TCR beta chain was picked up a small number of times. Antigen specificity is unknown. This may come from a read error, since a much larger clone is one base off. As previously described, bulk TCR libraries were made using listed TCR primers. TCRdb reprocessed the PCR reads with MiXCR, giving one entry per CDR3 protein. This sample has over 550,000 distinct CDR3 sequences, with less than 30% found just once. A CD8+CD4-CCR7+CD45RA+ gate was used to sort naive CD8 T cells. The source of the sample is a study of molecular identifiers for immune sequencing clone quantification. Broader study findings: Identical TCR molecules that share a barcode could lead to an underestimation of highly expanded clone sizes.

The length of the CDR3 is 11 residues. Germline-derived CDR1 and CDR2 are MNHEY and SVGEGT. Sequenced sample: naive CD8+ T cells from blood, with Jurkat cell RNA spiked in. The sample's subset: FACS-sorted CD8+CD4-CCR7+CD45RA+ naive T cells. This chain connects TRBV6-2 or TRBV6-3 to TRBJ2-3; unclear D gene. The sequence was obtained from a human donor in good health. Some libraries in this study had Jurkat cell RNA spiked in. CDR3 DNA: TGTGCCAGCAGGACGGCGGATACGCGGTATTTT. It specifies CASRTADTRYF.